Presented here are 2 T cell receptor beta chains from one specimen sequenced in a study of shared clonotypes between healthy human individuals (dated by TCRdb to 2020 to 2021). Library creation used the immunoSEQ multiplex PCR assay. The source is immuneACCESS, and TCRdb retained only in-frame sequences with V and J called. Part of the clones is not carried over; for the studies checked, unresolved V genes explain less than half of this, and the remainder is unexplained. Within this sample are about 520,000 clones, with roughly 80% of them counted one time only. Clones ranked in the top ten supply 9.5% to 15% of the sample. The specimen sequenced was PBMCs. The receptors originated from a woman in her 40s in good health. Some clones in this sample may be carry-over from other donors' samples.

DNA for the CDR3: TGTGCCAGTAGTTGGACAAACACAGATACGCAGTATTTT. It encodes CASSWTNTDTQYF. The chain couples TRBV19 to TRBJ2-3; weak D call: TRBD1 (5 bases). This CDR3 is built from 13 residues. V was shortened by 5 bases and J by 2 bases, with 8 bases between the two germline ends. Germline V gene lookup returns CDR1 LNHDA and CDR2 SQIVND (reference sequence).

Remarks on this clone: Just one base apart from a much larger clone, this may be a read error. This sequence joins TRBV15 and TRBJ2-3; TRBD2 aligns across 8 bases. V shed 5 bases and J 2 bases; nucleotides not matched to a gene: 9. Germline CDR1 and CDR2: LNHNV and YYDKDF (reference sequence). The length of the CDR3 is 16 residues. CDR3 region: CATSEGTSGLTDTQYF. The DNA for the CDR3 is TGTGCCACCAGCGAGGGCACTAGCGGCCTCACAGATACGCAGTATTTT.